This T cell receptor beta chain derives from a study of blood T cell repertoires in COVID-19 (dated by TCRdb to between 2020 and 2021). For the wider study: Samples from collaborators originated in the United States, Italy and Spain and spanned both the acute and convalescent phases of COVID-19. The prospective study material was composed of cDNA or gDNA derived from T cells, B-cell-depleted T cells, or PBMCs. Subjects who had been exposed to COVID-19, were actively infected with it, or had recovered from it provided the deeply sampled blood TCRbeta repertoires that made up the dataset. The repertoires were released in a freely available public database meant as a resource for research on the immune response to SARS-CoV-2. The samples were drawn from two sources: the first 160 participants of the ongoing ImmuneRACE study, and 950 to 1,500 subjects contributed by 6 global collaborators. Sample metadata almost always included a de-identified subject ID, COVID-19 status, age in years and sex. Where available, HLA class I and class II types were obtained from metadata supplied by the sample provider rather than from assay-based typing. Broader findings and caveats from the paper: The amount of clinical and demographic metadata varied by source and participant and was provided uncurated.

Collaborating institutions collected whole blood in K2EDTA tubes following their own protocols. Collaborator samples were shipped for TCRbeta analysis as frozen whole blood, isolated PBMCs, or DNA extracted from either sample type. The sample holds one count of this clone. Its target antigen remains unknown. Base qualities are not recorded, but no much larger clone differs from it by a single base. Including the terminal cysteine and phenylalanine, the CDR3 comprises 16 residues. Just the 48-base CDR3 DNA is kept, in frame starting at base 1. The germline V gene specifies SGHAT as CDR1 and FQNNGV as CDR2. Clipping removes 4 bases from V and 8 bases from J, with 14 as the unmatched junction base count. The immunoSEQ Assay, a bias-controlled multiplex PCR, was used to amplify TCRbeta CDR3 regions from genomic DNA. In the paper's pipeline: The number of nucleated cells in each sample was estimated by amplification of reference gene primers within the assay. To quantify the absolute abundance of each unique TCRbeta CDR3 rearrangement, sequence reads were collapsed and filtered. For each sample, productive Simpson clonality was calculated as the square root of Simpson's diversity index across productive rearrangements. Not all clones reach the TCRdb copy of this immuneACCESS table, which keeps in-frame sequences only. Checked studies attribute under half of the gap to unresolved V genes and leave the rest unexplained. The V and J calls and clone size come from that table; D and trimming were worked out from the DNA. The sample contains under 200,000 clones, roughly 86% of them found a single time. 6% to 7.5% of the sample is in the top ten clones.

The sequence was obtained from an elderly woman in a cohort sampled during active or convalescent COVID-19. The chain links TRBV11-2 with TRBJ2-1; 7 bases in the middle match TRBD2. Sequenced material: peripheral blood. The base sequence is TGTGCCAGCAGCTGGCCCTTCGGCGGGGGAAGTGATGAGCAGTTCTTC. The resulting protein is CASSWPFGGGSDEQFF.